This T cell receptor beta chain derives from a study of cytomegalovirus exposure and HLA in healthy donors. Study-level information: Roughly 179 million T cells yielded approximately 100 million unique TCR beta sequences, as an earlier analysis found. Across 350 to 400 genotyped donors, more than 75% landed in the Caucasian-associated ancestry cluster.

Concerning this clone itself: Its antigen is not known.

PCR employed 60 Vbeta and 13 Jbeta primers. This table comes from immunoSEQ multiplex PCR, and its TCRdb copy is limited to in-frame clones, with some not included. This sample contains 25,000 to 35,000 clones. The study, taken as a whole, reports: In a later analysis, HLA-associated TCR beta chains were more clonally expanded than equally common others. Accurate HLA-A and HLA-B prediction from TCR beta sequences was reported for most subjects.

The CDR3 totals 15 residues. V shed 2 bases and J shed 6 bases, with 14 bases lying between them. Looked up from germline, CDR1 is MNHEY and CDR2 is SVGAGI. The chain is built from TRBV6-5 and TRBJ2-1; weak D call: TRBD2 (6 bases). Material: PBMCs. The TCR originated in a woman in her forties in good health and CMV-seropositive. CDR3 in DNA: TGTGCCAGCAGTTACGGGGGAGGTGGGGGCAATGAGCAGTTCTTC. Translating it yields CASSYGGGGGNEQFF.